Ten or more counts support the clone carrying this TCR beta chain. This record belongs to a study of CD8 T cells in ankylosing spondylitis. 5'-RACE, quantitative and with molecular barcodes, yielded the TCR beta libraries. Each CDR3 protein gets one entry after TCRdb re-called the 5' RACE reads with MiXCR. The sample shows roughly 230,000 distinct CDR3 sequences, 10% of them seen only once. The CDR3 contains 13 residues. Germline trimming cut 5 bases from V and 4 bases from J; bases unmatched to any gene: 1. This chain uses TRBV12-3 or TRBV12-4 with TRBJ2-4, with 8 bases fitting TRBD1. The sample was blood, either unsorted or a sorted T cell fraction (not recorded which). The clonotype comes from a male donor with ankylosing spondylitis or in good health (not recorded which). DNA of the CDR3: TGTGCCAGCAGTCGGACAGGGAAAAACATTCAGTACTTC. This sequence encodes CASSRTGKNIQYF.